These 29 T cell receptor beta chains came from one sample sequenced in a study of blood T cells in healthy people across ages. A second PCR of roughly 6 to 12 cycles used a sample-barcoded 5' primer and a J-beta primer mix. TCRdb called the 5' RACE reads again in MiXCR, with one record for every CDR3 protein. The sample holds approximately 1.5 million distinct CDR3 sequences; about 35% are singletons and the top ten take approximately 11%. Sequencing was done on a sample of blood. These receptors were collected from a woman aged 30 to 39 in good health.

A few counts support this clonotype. CDR3 DNA sequence: TGCGCCAGCAGCCAAGAAGACAGGGCCACCTATGGCTACACCTTC. It is translated as CASSQEDRATYGYTF. V usage is TRBV4-1 and J usage is TRBJ1-2; TRBD1 agrees at 7 bases. Losses at the gene ends were 0 bases for V and 4 bases for J; bases not matched to a gene: 5. In germline, CDR1 is MGHRA, CDR2 YSYEKL. The CDR3 runs 15 residues.

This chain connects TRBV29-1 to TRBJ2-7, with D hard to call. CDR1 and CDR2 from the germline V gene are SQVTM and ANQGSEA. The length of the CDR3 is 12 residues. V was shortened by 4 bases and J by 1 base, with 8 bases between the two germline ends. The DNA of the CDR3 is TGCAGCGTTGCGGTAGGATCCTACGAGCAGTACTTC. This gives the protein CSVAVGSYEQYF.

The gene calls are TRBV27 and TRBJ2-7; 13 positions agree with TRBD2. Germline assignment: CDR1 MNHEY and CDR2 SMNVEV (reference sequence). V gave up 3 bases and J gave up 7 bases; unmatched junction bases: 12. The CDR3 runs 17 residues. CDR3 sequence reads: CASSFRTTSGGPLEQYF. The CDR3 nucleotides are TGTGCCAGCAGTTTCCGAACGACTAGCGGGGGGCCCTTGGAGCAGTACTTC.

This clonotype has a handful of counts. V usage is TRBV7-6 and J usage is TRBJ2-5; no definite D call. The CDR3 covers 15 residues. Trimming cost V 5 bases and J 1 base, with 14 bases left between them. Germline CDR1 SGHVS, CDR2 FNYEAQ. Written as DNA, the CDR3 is TGTGCCAGCAGCCGCGAGGCGGAGATCCAAGAGACCCAGTACTTC. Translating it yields CASSREAEIQETQYF.

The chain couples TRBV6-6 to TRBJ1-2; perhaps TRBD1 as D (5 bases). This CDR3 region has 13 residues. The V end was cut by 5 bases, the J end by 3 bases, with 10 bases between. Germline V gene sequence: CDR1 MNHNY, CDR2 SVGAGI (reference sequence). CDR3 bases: TGTGCCAGCAGTGCGACAGACTACTATGGCTACACCTTC. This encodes CASSATDYYGYTF.

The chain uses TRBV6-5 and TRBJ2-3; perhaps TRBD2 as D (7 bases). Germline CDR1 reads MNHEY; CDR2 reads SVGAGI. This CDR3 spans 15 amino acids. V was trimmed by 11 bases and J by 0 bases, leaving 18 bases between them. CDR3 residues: CAARGRGRSTDTQYF. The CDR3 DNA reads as TGTGCCGCCCGGGGGCGGGGGCGGAGCACAGATACGCAGTATTTT.

The DNA of the CDR3 is TGCAGTGCTAGAGAGGGGACTACGGACACTGAAGCTTTCTTT. Its translation: CSAREGTTDTEAFF. The V call is TRBV20-1, the J call TRBJ1-1, with D possibly matching TRBD1 (5 bases). CDR3 length equals 14 residues. The germline V gene has CDR1 DFQATT and CDR2 SNEGSKA (reference sequence). V lost 0 bases to trimming and J lost 3 bases, with 11 bases between them.

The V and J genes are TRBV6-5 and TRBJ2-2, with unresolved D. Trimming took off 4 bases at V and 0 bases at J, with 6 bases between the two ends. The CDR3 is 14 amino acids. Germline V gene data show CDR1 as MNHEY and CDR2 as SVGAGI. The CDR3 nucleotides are TGTGCCAGCAGTTTTTCAGCGAACACCGGGGAGCTGTTTTTT. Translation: CASSFSANTGELFF.

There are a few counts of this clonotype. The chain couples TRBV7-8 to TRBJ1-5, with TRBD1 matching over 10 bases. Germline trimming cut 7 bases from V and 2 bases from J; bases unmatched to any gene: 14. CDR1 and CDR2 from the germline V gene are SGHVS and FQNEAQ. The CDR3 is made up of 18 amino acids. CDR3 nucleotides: TGTGCCAGCATCGAATTTGACAGGGGGCGCGAAGGCAATCAGCCCCAGCATTTT. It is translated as CASIEFDRGREGNQPQHF.

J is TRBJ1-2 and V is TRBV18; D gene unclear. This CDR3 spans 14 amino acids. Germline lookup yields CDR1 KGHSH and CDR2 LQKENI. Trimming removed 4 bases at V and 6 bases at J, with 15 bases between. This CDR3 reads CASSLPNPNNGYTF. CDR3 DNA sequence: TGTGCCAGCTCACTCCCCAACCCGAACAATGGCTACACCTTC. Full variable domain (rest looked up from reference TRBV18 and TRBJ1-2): NAGVMQNPRHLVRRRGQEARLRCSPMKGHSHVYWYRQLPEEGLKFMVYLQKENIIDESGMPKERFSAEFPKEGPSILRIQQVVRGDSAAYFCASSLPNPNNGYTFGSGTRLTVV.

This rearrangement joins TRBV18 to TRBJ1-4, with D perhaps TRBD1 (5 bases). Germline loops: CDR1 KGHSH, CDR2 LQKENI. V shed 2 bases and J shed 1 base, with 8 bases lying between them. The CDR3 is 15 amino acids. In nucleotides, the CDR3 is TGTGCCAGCTCACCAGGCACAGGAACTAATGAAAAACTGTTTTTT. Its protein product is CASSPGTGTNEKLFF.

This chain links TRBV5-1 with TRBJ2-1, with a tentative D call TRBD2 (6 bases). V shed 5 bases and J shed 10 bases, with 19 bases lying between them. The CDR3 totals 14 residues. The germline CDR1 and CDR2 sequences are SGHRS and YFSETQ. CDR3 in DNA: TGCGCCAGCAGGAAGACTAGGGAGGAGAAGGAGCAGTTCTTC. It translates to CASRKTREEKEQFF.

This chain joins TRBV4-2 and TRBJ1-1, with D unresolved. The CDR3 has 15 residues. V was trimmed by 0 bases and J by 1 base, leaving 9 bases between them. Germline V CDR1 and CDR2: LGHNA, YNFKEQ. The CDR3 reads CASSQEGKGNTEAFF. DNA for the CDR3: TGTGCCAGCAGCCAAGAGGGAAAGGGGAACACTGAAGCTTTCTTT.

As DNA, the CDR3 is TGTGCCAGCAGCGGCAGGACTAGCGGGAGGCCAGTTGATGAGCAGTACTTC. The encoded protein is CASSGRTSGRPVDEQYF. V gene TRBV5-4 combines with J gene TRBJ2-5; 14 nucleotides line up with TRBD2. CDR3 size: 17 residues. Germline assignment: CDR1 SGHNT and CDR2 YYREEE (reference sequence). The J segment lost 11 bases and the V segment lost 4 bases, leaving 16 bases of the junction unmatched. The entire variable domain, with the rest obtained from reference TRBV5-4 and TRBJ2-5, is as follows: ETGVTQSPTHLIKTRGQQVTLRCSSQSGHNTVSWYQQALGQGPQFIFQYYREEENGRGNFPPRFSGLQFPNYSSELNVNALELDDSALYLCASSGRTSGRPVDEQYFGPGTRLLVL.

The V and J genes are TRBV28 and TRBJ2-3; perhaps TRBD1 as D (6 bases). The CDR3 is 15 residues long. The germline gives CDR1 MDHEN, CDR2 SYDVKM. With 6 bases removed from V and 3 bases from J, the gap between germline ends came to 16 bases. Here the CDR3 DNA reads TGTGCCAGCAGCCCTCAAACAGGGTTGACAGATACGCAGTATTTT. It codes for CASSPQTGLTDTQYF.

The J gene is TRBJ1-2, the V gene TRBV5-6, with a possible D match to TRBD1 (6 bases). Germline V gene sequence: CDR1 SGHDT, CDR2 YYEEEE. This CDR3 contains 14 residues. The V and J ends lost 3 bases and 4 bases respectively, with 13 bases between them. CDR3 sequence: CASSSLWGPYGYTF. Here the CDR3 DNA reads TGTGCCAGCAGCTCCTTGTGGGGGCCCTATGGCTACACCTTC.

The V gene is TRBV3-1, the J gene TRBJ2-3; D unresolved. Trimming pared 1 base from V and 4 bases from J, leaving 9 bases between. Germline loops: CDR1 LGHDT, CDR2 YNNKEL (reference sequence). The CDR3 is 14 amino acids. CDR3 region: CASSQAYMADTQYF. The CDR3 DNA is TGTGCCAGCAGCCAAGCCTACATGGCAGATACGCAGTATTTT.

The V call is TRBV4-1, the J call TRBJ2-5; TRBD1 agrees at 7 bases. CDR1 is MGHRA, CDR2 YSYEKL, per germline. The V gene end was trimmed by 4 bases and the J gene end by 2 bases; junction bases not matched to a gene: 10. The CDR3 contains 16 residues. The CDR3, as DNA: TGCGCCAGCAGCCCCCGACAGGGCTGGGGACAAGAGACCCAGTACTTC. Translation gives CASSPRQGWGQETQYF.

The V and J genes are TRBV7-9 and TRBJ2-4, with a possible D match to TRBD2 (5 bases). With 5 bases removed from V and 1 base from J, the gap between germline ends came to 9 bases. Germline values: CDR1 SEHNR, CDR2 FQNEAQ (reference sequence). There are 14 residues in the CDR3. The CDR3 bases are TGTGCCAGCAGCCAGGAGGAGGCCAAAAACATTCAGTACTTC. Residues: CASSQEEAKNIQYF. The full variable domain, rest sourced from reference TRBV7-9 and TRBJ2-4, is DTGVSQNPRHKITKRGQNVTFRCDPISEHNRLYWYRQTLGQGPEFLTYFQNEAQLEKSRLLSDRFSAERPKGSFSTLEIQRTEQGDSAMYLCASSQEEAKNIQYFGAGTRLSVL.

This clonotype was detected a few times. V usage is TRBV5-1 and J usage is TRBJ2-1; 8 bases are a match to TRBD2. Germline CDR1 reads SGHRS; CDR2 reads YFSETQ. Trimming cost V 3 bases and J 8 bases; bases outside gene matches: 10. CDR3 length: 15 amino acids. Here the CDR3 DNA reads TGCGCCAGCAGCTCACCGGGACTAGGGGCCCATGAGCAGTTCTTC. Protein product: CASSSPGLGAHEQFF.

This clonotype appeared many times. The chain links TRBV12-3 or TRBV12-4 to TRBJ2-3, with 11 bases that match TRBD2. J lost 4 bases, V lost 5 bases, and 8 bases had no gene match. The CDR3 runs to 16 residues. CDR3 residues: CASSPSGTSGADTQYF. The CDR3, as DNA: TGTGCCAGCAGTCCCTCCGGGACTAGCGGAGCAGATACGCAGTATTTT.

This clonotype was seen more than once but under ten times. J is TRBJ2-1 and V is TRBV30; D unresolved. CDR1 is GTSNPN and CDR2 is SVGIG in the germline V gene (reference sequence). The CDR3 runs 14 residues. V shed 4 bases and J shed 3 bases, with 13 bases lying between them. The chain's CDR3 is CAWMGTRVYNEQFF. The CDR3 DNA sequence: TGTGCCTGGATGGGAACGAGAGTCTACAATGAGCAGTTCTTC.

The CDR3 spells CASSQEHGMEETQYF. The CDR3 DNA follows: TGTGCCAGCAGCCAAGAACATGGGATGGAGGAGACCCAGTACTTC. This rearrangement joins TRBV4-2 to TRBJ2-5; D unresolved. There are 15 residues in the CDR3. V lost 0 bases and J 5 bases, leaving 13 bases between the germline ends. Germline V gene data show CDR1 as LGHNA and CDR2 as YNFKEQ.

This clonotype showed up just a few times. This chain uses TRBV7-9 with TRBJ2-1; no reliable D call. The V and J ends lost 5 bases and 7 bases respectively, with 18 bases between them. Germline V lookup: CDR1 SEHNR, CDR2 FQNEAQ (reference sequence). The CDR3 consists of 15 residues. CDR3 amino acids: CASSPSPPFPNEQFF. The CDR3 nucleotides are TGTGCCAGCAGCCCCTCCCCCCCGTTTCCAAATGAGCAGTTCTTC.

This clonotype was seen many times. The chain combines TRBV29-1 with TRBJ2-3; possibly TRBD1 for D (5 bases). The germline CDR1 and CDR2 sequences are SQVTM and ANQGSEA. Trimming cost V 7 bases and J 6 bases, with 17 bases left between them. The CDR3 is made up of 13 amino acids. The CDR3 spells CSAWGRGRDTQYF. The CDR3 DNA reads TGCAGCGCCTGGGGTAGGGGTCGTGATACGCAGTATTTT.

This chain's CDR3 is CASNPTVRGPYGYTF. CDR3 nucleotides: TGTGCCAGCAACCCAACTGTCCGGGGTCCCTATGGCTACACCTTC. The J gene is TRBJ1-2, the V gene TRBV5-5, with unresolved D. Germline values: CDR1 SGHKS, CDR2 YYEKEE (reference sequence). The CDR3 length is 15 residues. V was shortened by 6 bases and J by 4 bases, with 19 bases between the two germline ends.

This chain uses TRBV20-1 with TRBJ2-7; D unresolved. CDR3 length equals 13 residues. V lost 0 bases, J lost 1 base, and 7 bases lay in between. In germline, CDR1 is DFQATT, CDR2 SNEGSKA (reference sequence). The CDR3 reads CSARDRTSYEQYF. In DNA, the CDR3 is TGCAGTGCTAGAGATCGAACTTCCTACGAGCAGTACTTC.

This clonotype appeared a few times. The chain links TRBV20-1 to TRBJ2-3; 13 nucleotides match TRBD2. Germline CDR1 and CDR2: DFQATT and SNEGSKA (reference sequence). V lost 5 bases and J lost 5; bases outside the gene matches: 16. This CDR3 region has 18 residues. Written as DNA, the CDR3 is TGCAGTGCTGATGGACTAGCGGGGGCCTTAAGGGAGGGAGATACGCAGTATTTT. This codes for CSADGLAGALREGDTQYF.

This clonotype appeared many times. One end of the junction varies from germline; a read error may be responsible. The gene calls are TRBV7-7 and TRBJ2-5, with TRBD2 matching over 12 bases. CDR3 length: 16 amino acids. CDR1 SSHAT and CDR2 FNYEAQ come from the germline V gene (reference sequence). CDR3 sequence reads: CASSLGLAGIQETQYF. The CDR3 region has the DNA TGTGCCAGCAGTTTAGGACTAGCGGGGATCCAAGAGACCCAGTACTTC.